This entry features one TCR beta chain sequence. The antigen is not known. This clone may be a read error of a much larger clone one base away. In this CDR3 the conserved last residue, phenylalanine or tryptophan, is missing, so a read error is likely. Breast cancer patients provided tissue from their axillary draining lymph nodes. Germline V lookup: CDR1 SGDLS, CDR2 YYNGEE. The CDR3 is 13 amino acids. The V gene lost 0 bases and the J gene lost 4 bases, with 7 bases spanning the gap. Each CDR3 protein gets one entry after TCRdb re-called the multiplex PCR reads with MiXCR. The repertoire has over 70,000 distinct CDR3 sequences, roughly 30% of them found once; the top ten carry 8% to 9%. The record originates from a study of breast tumors, draining lymph nodes, adjacent tissues. Study-wide points: Luminal-like breast cancer showed significantly greater tumor-nontumor repertoire similarity than basal-like breast cancer did. Compared with lymph nodes, tumors were less diverse; compared with nontumor tissue, more.

The sequence was collected from a female donor with breast cancer. Some clones in this sample may be carry-over from other donors' samples. Sequencing used axillary lymph node tissue. The chain has TRBV9 and TRBJ1-2; D unresolved. CDR3 protein: CASSVDGSYGYTS. The CDR3 nucleotides are TGTGCCAGCAGCGTAGATGGCAGCTATGGCTACACCTCC.